This passage covers 8 T cell receptor beta chains from one sample sequenced in a study of blood T cells in healthy people across ages. A sample-barcoded 5' primer and a J-beta primer mix were used in a second PCR of about 7 to 12 cycles. TCRdb called the 5' RACE reads again in MiXCR, with one record for every CDR3 protein. The repertoire includes approximately 760,000 distinct CDR3 sequences, approximately 25% of them detected once, and more than 8% sits in the top ten. These same records also appear under a second study, on T cells of mothers and their children.

Sequences were obtained from blood. These receptors were collected from a boy aged 10-17 years in good health.

In this sample, this clonotype turned up a few times. This chain uses TRBV28 with TRBJ2-7, with TRBD1 matching 8 bases. There are 15 residues in the CDR3. The trim removed 6 bases at V and 1 base at J, leaving 8 bases unmatched. Per germline, CDR1 MDHEN and CDR2 SYDVKM. CDR3 DNA: TGTGCCAGCAGACCCCAAGGACAGGGTTCCTACGAGCAGTACTTC. It is translated as CASRPQGQGSYEQYF.

This clonotype was detected only a few times. V gene TRBV4-3 combines with J gene TRBJ2-7; D gene uncertain. Trimming shortened V by 0 bases and J by 3 bases, and 9 bases separated the two germline ends. This CDR3 has 14 residues. Germline V gene data show CDR1 as LGHNA and CDR2 as YSLEER. The CDR3 DNA follows: TGCGCCAGCAGCCAAGATGCCCGAGGCTACGAGCAGTACTTC. Translated, it gives CASSQDARGYEQYF.

CDR3 DNA: TGTGCCAGCAGCTTCTGGACAGGGCGCAATGAGCAGTTCTTC. This gives the protein CASSFWTGRNEQFF. This chain connects TRBV7-2 to TRBJ2-1, with 8 bases matching TRBD1. The CDR3 runs 14 residues. The germline V gene has CDR1 SGHTA and CDR2 FQGNSA. V was clipped by 3 bases and J by 6 bases; unmatched bases: 4.

This chain uses TRBV6-2 or TRBV6-3 with TRBJ1-1; D gene uncertain. Per the germline V gene, CDR1 is MNHEY and CDR2 is SVGEGT. V was pared by 2 bases and J by 0 bases, with 10 bases between. The CDR3 covers 15 residues. The CDR3 loop is CASSYTHGMNTEAFF. In DNA, the CDR3 is TGTGCCAGCAGTTACACACACGGGATGAACACTGAAGCTTTCTTT.

This rearrangement joins TRBV6-2 or TRBV6-3 to TRBJ2-2; 12 positions agree with TRBD2. V lost 2 bases, J lost 1 base, and 5 bases stayed unmatched. The CDR3 extends over 18 amino acids. Germline-derived CDR1 and CDR2 are MNHEY and SVGEGT. CDR3 DNA: TGTGCCAGCAGTTACCTACTAGCGGGGGGACGGAACACCGGGGAGCTGTTTTTT. Amino acid sequence: CASSYLLAGGRNTGELFF.

This clonotype was counted at least ten times. The CDR3, as DNA: TGCAGCGACCTTGGGGGGGAAGAGACCCAGTACTTC. This translates into CSDLGGEETQYF. V is TRBV20-1 and J is TRBJ2-5, with 7 bases matching TRBD2. The CDR3 contains 12 residues. Per the germline V gene, CDR1 is DFQATT and CDR2 is SNEGSKA (reference sequence).

The genes are TRBV7-2 and TRBJ2-5; D gene ambiguous. The V end lost 8 bases, the J end lost 1 base, and 17 bases lay between the germline ends. This CDR3 spans 15 amino acids. Germline V lookup: CDR1 SGHTA, CDR2 FQGNSA. CDR3 coding DNA: TGTGCCAGCTCTCTTAGGGATAGCTTCCAAGAGACCCAGTACTTC. The encoded protein is CASSLRDSFQETQYF.

J is TRBJ2-5 and V is TRBV10-3, with 9 positions matching TRBD2. The J call may be wrong; the DNA end is better matched by TRBJ2-1. CDR3 length: 15 residues. Germline CDR1 reads ENHRY; CDR2 reads SYGVKD. CDR3 nucleotides: TGTGCCACCCGGTGGACTTTAGCGGGGGACAATGAGCAGTTCTTC. It encodes CATRWTLAGDNEQFF.